The 5 T cell receptor beta chains reported below all come from one sample, sequenced in a study of graft-versus-host responses after intestinal transplantation. Sequencing used immunoSEQ multiplex PCR; TCRdb keeps in-frame clones, though not all of them. The data hold more than 10,000 clones, with around 88% observed a single time. Sequencing used PBMCs, obtained roughly 19 weeks after transplant. The receptors shown here come from a human patient who received an intestinal transplant, so some T cells may come from the graft donor.

The chain employs TRBV6-4 and TRBJ2-5, with a possible D match to TRBD1 (6 bases). The germline V gene encodes CDR1 MRHNA and CDR2 SNTAGT. There are 13 residues in the CDR3. Trimming took off 5 bases at V and 1 base at J, with 8 bases between the two ends. Here the CDR3 DNA reads TGTGCCAGCAGTCGGGACACCCAAGAGACCCAGTACTTC. This translates into CASSRDTQETQYF.

The V and J genes are TRBV19 and TRBJ1-5, with 7 bases that match TRBD1. The ends lost 9 bases at V and 0 bases at J; junction bases unmatched: 5. The CDR3 totals 14 residues. CDR1 and CDR2 (germline): LNHDA, SQIVND (reference sequence). CDR3 coding DNA: TGTGCCAGCACAGGGGTTTTTAGCAATCAGCCCCAGCATTTT. It translates to CASTGVFSNQPQHF.

The chain employs TRBV14 and TRBJ2-5, with D uncertain. The CDR3 extends over 13 amino acids. CDR1 and CDR2 (germline): SGHDN, FVKESK. V lost 2 bases and J 3 bases, leaving 7 bases between the germline ends. CDR3 in amino acids: CASSQYSEETQYF. The CDR3 bases are TGTGCCAGCAGCCAATACAGTGAAGAGACCCAGTACTTC.

The chain combines TRBV7-9 with TRBJ2-3, with TRBD2 matching 10 bases. CDR1 is SEHNR, CDR2 FQNEAQ, per germline (reference sequence). The J segment lost 5 bases and the V segment lost 2 bases, leaving 4 bases of the junction unmatched. The CDR3 spans 15 residues. DNA for the CDR3: TGTGCCAGCAGCTTATTAGCGGGAGGTGTAGATACGCAGTATTTT. Its protein product is CASSLLAGGVDTQYF.

Concerning this clone itself: Other DNA sequences in this sample translate to the same CDR3. The chain uses TRBV4-2 and TRBJ2-7, with D tentatively TRBD2 (5 bases). V was pared by 0 bases and J by 0 bases, with 9 bases between. Germline V gene sequence: CDR1 LGHNA, CDR2 YNFKEQ. The CDR3 loop spans 15 amino acids. CDR3 sequence: CASSQEAVSSYEQYF. CDR3 DNA sequence: TGTGCCAGCAGCCAAGAAGCGGTATCCTCCTACGAGCAGTACTTC.